These 27 T cell receptor beta chains came from one sample sequenced in a study of blood T cell repertoires in COVID-19. TCRdb's table, derived via immunoSEQ multiplex PCR, lists solely in-frame clones and lacks some. The sample includes fewer than 200,000 clones, around 85% of them seen just once. The material sequenced was peripheral blood. Every receptor here comes from an elderly woman with acute or convalescent COVID-19.

This chain joins TRBV9 and TRBJ1-1; D is possibly TRBD1 (6 bases). The germline V gene has CDR1 SGDLS and CDR2 YYNGEE. The CDR3 is made up of 13 amino acids. V lost 5 bases and J 0 bases, leaving 8 bases between the germline ends. In DNA, the CDR3 is TGTGCCAGCAGTCGACAGGTGAACACTGAAGCTTTCTTT. Its translation is CASSRQVNTEAFF.

The table lists this clone with a count of one. The CDR3 DNA reads TGTGCCAGCAGCCCCCTAGGACAGAACCTCTACGAGCAGTACTTC. Its translation: CASSPLGQNLYEQYF. The rearrangement joins TRBV3-1 (or the pseudogene TRBV3-2) to TRBJ2-7; D perhaps matches TRBD1 (6 bases). Germline assignment: CDR1 LGHDT and CDR2 YNNKEL (reference sequence). The CDR3 totals 15 residues. The V and J ends lost 4 bases and 3 bases respectively, with 16 bases between them.

The chain carries TRBV4-1 and TRBJ1-2, with TRBD1 matching over 9 bases. Looked up from germline, CDR1 is MGHRA and CDR2 is YSYEKL. The CDR3 is 16 amino acids. V dropped 1 base and J dropped 6; count of bases not matched to a gene: 9. The CDR3 loop is CASSQAGTGIADGYTF. The CDR3 DNA reads as TGCGCCAGCAGCCAAGCCGGGACAGGGATTGCGGATGGCTACACCTTC.

The chain recombines TRBV5-1 with TRBJ1-2; 9 positions match TRBD1. The CDR3 covers 15 residues. V dropped 0 bases and J dropped 8; count of bases not matched to a gene: 8. Germline V gives CDR1 SGHRS, CDR2 YFSETQ. The CDR3 spells CASSLVPGQGSGYTF. The CDR3 DNA reads TGCGCCAGCAGCTTGGTCCCGGGACAGGGCAGCGGCTACACCTTC. The full variable domain, its missing parts supplied by reference TRBV5-1 and TRBJ1-2, is KAGVTQTPRYLIKTRGQQVTLSCSPISGHRSVSWYQQTPGQGLQFLFEYFSETQRNKGNFPGRFSGRQFSNSRSEMNVSTLELGDSALYLCASSLVPGQGSGYTFGSGTRLTVV.

The chain links TRBV11-2 to TRBJ1-4; 7 bases are shared with TRBD1. Germline V gene lookup returns CDR1 SGHAT and CDR2 FQNNGV. The V segment lost 2 bases and the J segment 11 bases; nucleotides outside the gene matches: 2. This CDR3 is built from 12 residues. Here the CDR3 reads CASSLSGQKLFF. CDR3 DNA sequence: TGTGCCAGCAGCTTATCGGGACAGAAACTGTTTTTT.

The V call is TRBV5-1, the J call TRBJ1-1; possibly TRBD1 for D (5 bases). This CDR3 is 15 amino acids long. Germline assignment: CDR1 SGHRS and CDR2 YFSETQ. V lost 0 bases and J lost 5, with 14 bases in between. The CDR3 sequence: CASSLGPGRKTEAFF. In DNA form, the CDR3 reads TGCGCCAGCAGCTTGGGGCCAGGGCGGAAAACTGAAGCTTTCTTT.

The chain links TRBV29-1 to TRBJ1-2, with 8 bases aligning to TRBD1. Per germline, CDR1 SQVTM and CDR2 ANQGSEA. V lost 6 bases and J lost 5; bases outside the gene matches: 5. The CDR3 has 12 amino acids. CDR3 nucleotide sequence: TGCAGCGTGGTGGACAGGGTATATGGCTACACCTTC. Translating it yields CSVVDRVYGYTF.

The chain couples TRBV5-6 to TRBJ2-5; D remains unclear. Trimming pared 0 bases from V and 2 bases from J, leaving 11 bases between. Germline V gene data show CDR1 as SGHDT and CDR2 as YYEEEE. CDR3 size: 15 residues. DNA for the CDR3: TGTGCCAGCAGCTTGGCCGCGCCCCCTCAAGAGACCCAGTACTTC. Translation gives CASSLAAPPQETQYF.

The chain recombines TRBV11-2 with TRBJ2-7; 10 bases map to TRBD2. Germline V gives CDR1 SGHAT, CDR2 FQNNGV. The length of the CDR3 is 16 residues. V lost 0 bases to trimming and J lost 7 bases; unmatched junction nucleotides: 9. The CDR3 is CASSLDLLAGAWEQYF. CDR3 nucleotides: TGTGCCAGCAGCTTAGATCTCCTAGCGGGGGCCTGGGAGCAGTACTTC.

This clone was seen once. V is TRBV4-1 and J is TRBJ2-1; 7 bases align to TRBD2. CDR1 is MGHRA, CDR2 YSYEKL, per germline. J was trimmed by 7 bases and V by 4 bases; bases with no gene match: 4. CDR3 length equals 13 residues. As DNA, the CDR3 is TGCGCCAGCAGCCTCCGGGGGGAGAATGAGCAGTTCTTC. This gives the protein CASSLRGENEQFF.

The chain is built from TRBV28 and TRBJ1-3; the D is unclear. The CDR3 has 13 amino acids. Trimming removed 6 bases at V and 2 bases at J, with 8 bases between. Per the germline V gene, CDR1 is MDHEN and CDR2 is SYDVKM. This chain's CDR3 is CASRGSPGNTIYF. The CDR3 nucleotides are TGTGCCAGCAGGGGGAGCCCTGGAAACACCATATATTTT.

This clone was observed once. J is TRBJ2-4 and V is TRBV5-1; a possible D gene is TRBD2 (6 bases). From germline, CDR1 is SGHRS and CDR2 YFSETQ. The CDR3 totals 15 residues. Between the trimmed V and J ends, which lost 0 bases and 8 bases, there was a span of 15 bases. CDR3 in DNA: TGCGCCAGCAGCTTGGCCGCAGGGACTGTTGACATTCAGTACTTC. The encoded protein is CASSLAAGTVDIQYF.

The chain has TRBV19 and TRBJ1-4; the D gene is possibly TRBD1 (5 bases). V lost 8 bases and J lost 12, with 10 bases in between. The germline V gene has CDR1 LNHDA and CDR2 SQIVND (reference sequence). CDR3 length equals 10 residues. Written as DNA, the CDR3 is TGTGCCAGTGGACATTGGGAACTGTTTTTT. Amino acids: CASGHWELFF.

J is TRBJ2-7 and V is TRBV30; 9 bases are shared with TRBD1. The germline CDR1 and CDR2 sequences are GTSNPN and SVGIG (reference sequence). The CDR3 covers 13 residues. Trimming at V came to 3 bases and at J to 6 bases, leaving 6 bases not matched to a gene. CDR3: CAWRRTGVGEQYF. The CDR3 nucleotides are TGTGCCTGGAGAAGGACAGGGGTTGGCGAGCAGTACTTC.

The chain combines TRBV27 with TRBJ2-1; 9 bases are a match to TRBD2. Per the germline V gene, CDR1 is MNHEY and CDR2 is SMNVEV (reference sequence). Trimming removed 6 bases from V and 8 bases from J; junction bases left unmatched: 11. The CDR3 has 15 amino acids. The CDR3 loop reads CASRPGGGRAHEQFF. The DNA of the CDR3 is TGTGCCAGCAGACCCGGGGGCGGGAGGGCCCATGAGCAGTTCTTC.

The chain carries TRBV12-3 or TRBV12-4 and TRBJ1-2, with 8 positions matching TRBD1. The CDR3 runs to 13 residues. J lost 8 bases, V lost 5 bases, and 7 bases had no gene match. The chain's CDR3 is CASSEGQGGGYTF. The CDR3 bases are TGTGCCAGCAGTGAAGGACAGGGTGGCGGCTACACCTTC.

V is TRBV6-5 and J is TRBJ1-4; D might be TRBD1 (5 bases). Per germline, CDR1 MNHEY and CDR2 SVGAGI. The CDR3 is 13 amino acids. V was clipped by 11 bases and J by 1 base, with 11 bases between them. As DNA, the CDR3 is TGTGCCTGCTGCCAGGGAACTAATGAAAAACTGTTTTTT. It codes for CACCQGTNEKLFF.

This clone appeared once. The chain uses TRBV4-2 and TRBJ2-2; 11 bases match TRBD2. Unmatched junction bases numbered 13, after V lost 5 bases and J lost 2 bases. Looked up from germline, CDR1 is LGHNA and CDR2 is YNFKEQ. The CDR3 extends over 19 amino acids. This chain's CDR3 is CASSAPSGRPTRNTGELFF. The CDR3 DNA reads TGTGCCAGCAGCGCCCCTAGCGGGAGGCCTACGAGAAACACCGGGGAGCTGTTTTTT.

As DNA, the CDR3 is TGCAGCGTTGAAAAACCTCTAGCGGGAGACACAGATACGCAGTATTTT. Encoded protein: CSVEKPLAGDTDTQYF. The rearrangement joins TRBV29-1 to TRBJ2-3; the match to TRBD2 covers 10 bases. Per germline, CDR1 SQVTM and CDR2 ANQGSEA. There are 16 residues in the CDR3. With V trimmed by 2 bases and J by 2 bases, 7 bases remained unmatched.

V is TRBV6-4 and J is TRBJ2-2; 8 bases agree with TRBD2. CDR1 and CDR2 from the germline V gene are MRHNA and SNTAGT. The V and J ends lost 7 bases and 1 base, in that order; junction bases with no gene match: 8. The CDR3 consists of 16 residues. In DNA form, the CDR3 reads TGTGCCAGCAAGTTCGCGGGGGGTCAGAACACCGGGGAGCTGTTTTTT. Translation: CASKFAGGQNTGELFF.

The DNA for the CDR3 is TGTGCCAGCAGACCACTCGGGGGTACTAGCAATCAGCCCCAGCATTTT. The encoded protein is CASRPLGGTSNQPQHF. The chain is built from TRBV27 and TRBJ1-5; D is possibly TRBD1 (5 bases). CDR1 MNHEY and CDR2 SMNVEV come from the germline V gene (reference sequence). The CDR3 is made up of 16 amino acids. The V and J ends lost 6 bases and 0 bases respectively, with 15 bases between them.

The chain carries TRBV7-2 and TRBJ2-7, with a tentative D call TRBD2 (5 bases). Trimming cost V 4 bases and J 7 bases, with 14 bases left between them. CDR1 is SGHTA and CDR2 is FQGNSA in the germline V gene. The CDR3 loop spans 13 amino acids. This chain's CDR3 is CASSSTTKREQYF. The CDR3 DNA is TGTGCCAGCAGCTCGACTACTAAAAGGGAGCAGTACTTC. The full variable domain, its missing parts supplied by reference TRBV7-2 and TRBJ2-7, is GAGVSQSPSNKVTEKGKDVELRCDPISGHTALYWYRQSLGQGLEFLIYFQGNSAPDKSGLPSDRFSAERTGGSVSTLTIQRTQQEDSAVYLCASSSTTKREQYFGPGTRLTVT.

The rearrangement uses TRBV19 and TRBJ2-3, with D possibly being TRBD2 (6 bases). Trimming cost V 3 bases and J 3 bases, with 7 bases left between them. Germline CDR1 is LNHDA and CDR2 is SQIVND (reference sequence). The CDR3 consists of 13 residues. CDR3 residues: CASSMGGTDTQYF. For the CDR3, the DNA is TGTGCCAGTAGTATGGGAGGTACAGATACGCAGTATTTT.

The chain couples TRBV5-1 to TRBJ2-1; 11 bases agree with TRBD2. The CDR3 covers 15 residues. Germline lookup yields CDR1 SGHRS and CDR2 YFSETQ. After removal of 4 bases from V and 8 bases from J, the junction contained 8 bases not matched to a gene. The CDR3 sequence is CASSQRLAGNDEQFF. The CDR3 DNA reads TGCGCCAGCAGCCAGAGACTAGCGGGGAACGATGAGCAGTTCTTC.

This clone was recorded once. The genes are TRBV6-5 and TRBJ2-5; 8 nucleotides align to TRBD1. Germline CDR1 is MNHEY and CDR2 is SVGAGI. Unmatched junction bases numbered 9, after V lost 7 bases and J lost 5 bases. The CDR3 spans 14 residues. The CDR3 protein is CASTAQTGGETQYF. As DNA, the CDR3 is TGTGCCAGCACGGCCCAAACAGGGGGGGAGACCCAGTACTTC.

The chain carries TRBV6-5 and TRBJ2-2; D ambiguous. This CDR3 region has 16 residues. Between the trimmed V and J ends, which lost 0 bases and 2 bases, there was a span of 10 bases. The germline gives CDR1 MNHEY, CDR2 SVGAGI. The CDR3 is CASSYSPGFNTGELFF. The CDR3 nucleotides read TGTGCCAGCAGTTACTCACCAGGCTTTAACACCGGGGAGCTGTTTTTT.

The chain couples TRBV7-2 to TRBJ2-1, with D possibly being TRBD1 (7 bases). Germline V gene sequence: CDR1 SGHTA, CDR2 FQGNSA. Trimming pared 3 bases from V and 3 bases from J, leaving 12 bases between. The CDR3 has 15 amino acids. Written as DNA, the CDR3 is TGTGCCAGCAGCTTTTGGCAGGGGGGCTACAATGAGCAGTTCTTC. Translating gives CASSFWQGGYNEQFF.